The clone carrying this T cell receptor beta chain was seen a single time. Its antigen remains unidentified. The repertoire was sequenced with immunoSEQ multiplex PCR; TCRdb's copy has only in-frame clones and lacks some. Of around 12,000 clones in the sample, roughly 93% were seen once. V was pared by 0 bases and J by 7 bases, with 6 bases of the junction left unmatched. Germline V gene data show CDR1 as MNHEY and CDR2 as SVGAGI. The CDR3 has 16 amino acids. The data originate from a study of graft-versus-host responses after intestinal transplantation. Notes on the study in general: Recipient marrow contained GvH clones, some of which appeared first in ileum or blood. Some patients had graft-donor T cell macrochimerism, and their allografts showed high graft-versus-host to host-versus-graft clonal ratios.

The receptor was isolated from a human patient who received an intestinal transplant, so some T cells may come from the graft donor. This specimen was PBMCs, taken 1032 days after intestinal transplantation. This chain joins TRBV6-5 and TRBJ2-1; 10 nucleotides agree with TRBD2. The CDR3 protein is CASSYSGLATVNEQFF. The CDR3 DNA sequence: TGTGCCAGCAGTTACTCGGGACTAGCGACTGTGAATGAGCAGTTCTTC.